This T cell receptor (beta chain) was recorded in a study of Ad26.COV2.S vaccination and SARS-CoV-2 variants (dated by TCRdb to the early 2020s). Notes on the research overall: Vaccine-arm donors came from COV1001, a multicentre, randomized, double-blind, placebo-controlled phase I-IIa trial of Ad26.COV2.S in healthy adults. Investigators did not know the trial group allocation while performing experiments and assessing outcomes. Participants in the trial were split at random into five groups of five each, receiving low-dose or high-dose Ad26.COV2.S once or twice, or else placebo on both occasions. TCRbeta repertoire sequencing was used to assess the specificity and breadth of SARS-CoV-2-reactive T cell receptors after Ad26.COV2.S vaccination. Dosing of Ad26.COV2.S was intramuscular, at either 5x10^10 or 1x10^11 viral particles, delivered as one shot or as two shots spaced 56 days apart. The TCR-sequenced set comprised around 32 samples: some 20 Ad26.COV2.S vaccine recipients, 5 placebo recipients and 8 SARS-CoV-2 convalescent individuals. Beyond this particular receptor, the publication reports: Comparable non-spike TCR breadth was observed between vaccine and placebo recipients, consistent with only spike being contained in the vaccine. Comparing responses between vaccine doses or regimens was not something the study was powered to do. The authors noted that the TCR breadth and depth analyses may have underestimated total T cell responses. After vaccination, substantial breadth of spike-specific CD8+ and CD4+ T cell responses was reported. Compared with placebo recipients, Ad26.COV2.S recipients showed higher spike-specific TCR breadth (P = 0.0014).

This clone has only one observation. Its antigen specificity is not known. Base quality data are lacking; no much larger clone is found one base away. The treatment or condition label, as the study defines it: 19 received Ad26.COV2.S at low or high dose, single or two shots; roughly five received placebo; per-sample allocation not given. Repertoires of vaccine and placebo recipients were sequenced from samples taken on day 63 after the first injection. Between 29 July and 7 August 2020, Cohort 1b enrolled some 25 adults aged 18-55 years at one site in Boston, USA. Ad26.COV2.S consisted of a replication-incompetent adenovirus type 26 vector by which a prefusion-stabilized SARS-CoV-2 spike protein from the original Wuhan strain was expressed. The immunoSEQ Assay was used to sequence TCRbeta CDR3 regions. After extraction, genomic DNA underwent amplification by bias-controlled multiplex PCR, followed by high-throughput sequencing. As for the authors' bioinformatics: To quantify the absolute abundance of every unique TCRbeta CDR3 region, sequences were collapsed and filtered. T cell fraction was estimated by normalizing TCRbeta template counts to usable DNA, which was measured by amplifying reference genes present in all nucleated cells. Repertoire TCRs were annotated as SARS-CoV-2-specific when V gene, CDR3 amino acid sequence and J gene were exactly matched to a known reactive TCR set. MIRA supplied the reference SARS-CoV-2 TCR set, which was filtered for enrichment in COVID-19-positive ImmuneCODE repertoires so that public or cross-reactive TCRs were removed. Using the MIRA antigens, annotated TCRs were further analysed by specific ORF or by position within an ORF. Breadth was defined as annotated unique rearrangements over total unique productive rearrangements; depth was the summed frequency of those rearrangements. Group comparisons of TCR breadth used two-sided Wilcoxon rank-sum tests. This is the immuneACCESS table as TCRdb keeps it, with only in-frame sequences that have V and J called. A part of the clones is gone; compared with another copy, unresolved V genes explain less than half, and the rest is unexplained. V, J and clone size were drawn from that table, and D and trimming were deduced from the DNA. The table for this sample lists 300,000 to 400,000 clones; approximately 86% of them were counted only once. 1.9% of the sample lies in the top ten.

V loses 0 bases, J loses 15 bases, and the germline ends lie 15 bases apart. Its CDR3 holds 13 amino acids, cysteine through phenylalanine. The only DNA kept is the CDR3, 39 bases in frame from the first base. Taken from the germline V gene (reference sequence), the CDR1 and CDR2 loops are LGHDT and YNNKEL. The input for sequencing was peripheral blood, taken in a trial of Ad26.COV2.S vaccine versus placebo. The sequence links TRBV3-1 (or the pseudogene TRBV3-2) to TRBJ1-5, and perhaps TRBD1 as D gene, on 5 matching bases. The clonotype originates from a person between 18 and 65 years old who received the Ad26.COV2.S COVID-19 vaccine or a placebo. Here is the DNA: TGTGCCAGCAGCCAAGACGTATCAGGGCTCCGGCATTTT. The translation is CASSQDVSGLRHF.